These 2 T cell receptor beta chains originate from one sample sequenced in a study of a mutant IDH1 vaccine in newly diagnosed glioma. Measured with immunoSEQ multiplex PCR; TCRdb has only the in-frame clones, and not every one. The table lists tens of thousands of clones, roughly 80% of them singletons. The time point is: baseline, week 1 (first vaccination visit). The sample's treatment: pre-vaccination baseline after standard-of-care therapy. The sample consisted of PBMCs, taken from a glioma patient treated with radiotherapy, temozolomide or both. The source is a middle-aged woman with glioma.

This chain links TRBV18 with TRBJ1-1; unclear D gene. The germline CDR1 and CDR2 sequences are KGHSH and LQKENI. V was cut by 10 bases and J by 5 bases, with 26 bases left in between. The CDR3 is 16 residues long. The CDR3 DNA reads TGTGCCACCAGCCTGGAGGCCAGGCCCCTAATTACTGAAGCTTTCTTT. Translated: CATSLEARPLITEAFF. Together with reference TRBV18 and TRBJ1-1, the CDR3 gives the full variable domain: NAGVMQNPRHLVRRRGQEARLRCSPMKGHSHVYWYRQLPEEGLKFMVYLQKENIIDESGMPKERFSAEFPKEGPSILRIQQVVRGDSAAYFCATSLEARPLITEAFFGQGTRLTVV.

V usage is TRBV7-2 and J usage is TRBJ2-2, with 8 bases lining up with TRBD2. The CDR3 covers 13 residues. The germline V gene has CDR1 SGHTA and CDR2 FQGNSA. Losses at the gene ends were 4 bases for V and 13 bases for J; bases not matched to a gene: 8. CDR3 sequence (DNA): TGTGCCAGCAGCTCCTTTTTAGCGGGGCGGCTGTTTTTT. It codes for CASSSFLAGRLFF.